The next 8 T cell receptor beta chains were all read from a single sample in a study of identifying expanded T cells in peripheral blood. This table comes from immunoSEQ multiplex PCR, and its TCRdb copy is limited to in-frame clones, with some not included. The repertoire consists of some 75,000 clones, with roughly nine tenths occurring once and the leading ten covering 2.5% to 3.5%. Source material: blood. The receptor source for this set is a person aged 18 to 70 in good health.

In DNA form, the CDR3 reads TGTGCCACCAGCAGAGCTACAGGGAGGGGTGAAAAACTGTTTTTT. This translates into CATSRATGRGEKLFF. V and J are TRBV15 and TRBJ1-4; weak D call: TRBD1 (6 bases). V lost 1 base and J lost 7, with 13 bases in between. Germline V lookup: CDR1 LNHNV, CDR2 YYDKDF (reference sequence). The CDR3 runs 15 residues.

The rearrangement uses TRBV25-1 and TRBJ2-5; the D gene is possibly TRBD1 (5 bases). V was cut by 6 bases and J by 0 bases, with 5 bases left in between. Germline V gene data show CDR1 as MGHDK and CDR2 as SYGVNS. The CDR3 length is 12 residues. CDR3 sequence reads: CASRGDQETQYF. The CDR3 DNA is TGTGCCAGCAGAGGGGACCAAGAGACCCAGTACTTC.

V is TRBV4-3 and J is TRBJ1-5; D call uncertain. Trimming pared 1 base from V and 6 bases from J, leaving 13 bases between. CDR3 length: 15 residues. Germline loops: CDR1 LGHNA, CDR2 YSLEER. The DNA of the CDR3 is TGCGCCAGCAGCCAAGTAATCGGGAATAGTCAGCCCCAGCATTTT. It translates to CASSQVIGNSQPQHF.

CDR3 sequence reads: CASSPPGTSSYEQYF. The DNA for the CDR3 is TGTGCCAGCTCACCCCCCGGGACTAGCTCCTACGAGCAGTACTTC. J is TRBJ2-5 and V is TRBV18; 8 nucleotides line up with TRBD2. The J call is doubtful: the DNA matches TRBJ2-7 better. This CDR3 has 15 residues. Per germline, CDR1 KGHSH and CDR2 LQKENI.

The J gene is TRBJ1-2, the V gene TRBV9; D remains ambiguous. Germline V lookup: CDR1 SGDLS, CDR2 YYNGEE. V was pared by 0 bases and J by 7 bases, with 16 bases between. This CDR3 has 15 residues. The CDR3 DNA sequence: TGTGCCAGCAGCGTAGGGCAGGCCCCGCTCCCTGGCTACACCTTC. Its protein is CASSVGQAPLPGYTF. Looking up the rest from reference TRBV9 and TRBJ1-2 gives the full variable domain: DSGVTQTPKHLITATGQRVTLRCSPRSGDLSVYWYQQSLDQGLQFLIQYYNGEERAKGNILERFSAQQFPDLHSELNLSSLELGDSALYFCASSVGQAPLPGYTFGSGTRLTVV.

The chain uses TRBV29-1 and TRBJ1-1; no reliable D call. Trimming shortened V by 3 bases and J by 0 bases, and 8 bases separated the two germline ends. Germline CDR1 SQVTM, CDR2 ANQGSEA. This CDR3 comprises 13 residues. The CDR3: CSVEDSVNTEAFF. As DNA, the CDR3 is TGCAGCGTTGAGGACTCAGTGAACACTGAAGCTTTCTTT.

This rearrangement joins TRBV5-1 to TRBJ1-1; possibly TRBD1 for D (5 bases). Germline V gene data show CDR1 as SGHRS and CDR2 as YFSETQ. This CDR3 has 14 amino acids. V lost 1 base and J 7 bases, leaving 14 bases between the germline ends. This chain's CDR3 is CASSLRDGSYEAFF. The CDR3 DNA reads TGCGCCAGCAGCTTGAGGGACGGAAGCTATGAAGCTTTCTTT.

CDR3 in DNA: TGCGCCAGCAGCCAAGATCTCGCTAGCGGGGGCCGAAGCACAGATACGCAGTATTTT. Translation gives CASSQDLASGGRSTDTQYF. The chain links TRBV4-3 to TRBJ2-3; 10 nucleotides match TRBD2. After removal of 0 bases from V and 0 bases from J, the junction contained 9 bases not matched to a gene. This CDR3 comprises 19 residues. CDR1 LGHNA and CDR2 YSLEER come from the germline V gene.